Included here is one T cell receptor (beta chain) sequence, with context. Antigen: not known. This sample is part of a study of cytomegalovirus exposure and HLA in healthy donors. Study findings and constraints: For TCR beta chains, V- and J-gene trimming was later linked to a missense DCLRE1C variant. Many donors carried some public TCRs, although rarity characterized most TCR sequences. Later work found that TCR association rates differed between HLA loci; DRB1 had the most and HLA-C the fewest.

V was trimmed by 2 bases and J by 1 base, leaving 14 bases between them. The CDR3 length is 16 residues. Per the germline V gene, CDR1 is MGHDK and CDR2 is SYGVNS. When sampled, the donors appeared nominally healthy, though they likely had unrecorded immune exposures. PCR employed 60 Vbeta and 13 Jbeta primers. Generated by immunoSEQ multiplex PCR, the TCRdb table keeps only in-frame clones and is missing some. The sample contains around 130,000 clones, 73% of which appear only once. The sample consisted of PBMCs. This chain connects TRBV25-1 to TRBJ2-5, with D possibly being TRBD2 (6 bases). The TCR was taken from a middle-aged woman in good health and CMV-seropositive. CDR3 DNA: TGTGCCAGCAGTGAAGCGAGGCGGGGAATCCAAGAGACCCAGTACTTC. As protein: CASSEARRGIQETQYF. The whole variable domain, filled in from reference TRBV25-1 and TRBJ2-5, reads EADIYQTPRYLVIGTGKKITLECSQTMGHDKMYWYQQDPGMELHLIHYSYGVNSTEKGDLSSESTVSRIRTEHFPLTLESARPSHTSQYLCASSEARRGIQETQYFGPGTRLLVL.